The 3 T cell receptor beta chains in this list originate from one sample, sequenced in a study of shared clonotypes between healthy human individuals. Clones were sequenced by immunoSEQ multiplex PCR, and TCRdb holds only the in-frame ones, with some missing. The sample carries more than 850,000 clones, 75% to 80% recorded once. Source material: memory CD4+ T cells from PBMCs. Sample subset: CD45RA-negative fraction. All receptors come from a man aged 18 to 29 in good health. Some clones in this sample may be carry-over from other donors' samples.

The V call is TRBV5-1, the J call TRBJ2-5, with 12 bases identical to TRBD2. V dropped 4 bases and J dropped 5; count of bases not matched to a gene: 6. CDR1 is SGHRS and CDR2 is YFSETQ in the germline V gene. The CDR3 totals 15 residues. The CDR3 DNA reads TGCGCCAGCAGCCCCCTAGCGGGAGGGCCGGAGACCCAGTACTTC. Protein: CASSPLAGGPETQYF.

The CDR3 bases are TGTGCCAGCAGTGCCCCGGAGGTCCATCAGCCCCAGCATTTT. Translation: CASSAPEVHQPQHF. J is TRBJ1-5 and V is TRBV28, with D unresolved. Germline CDR1 is MDHEN and CDR2 is SYDVKM. The CDR3 consists of 14 residues. Trimming cost V 5 bases and J 5 bases, with 13 bases left between them.

The chain combines TRBV5-4 with TRBJ2-7, with 8 bases matching TRBD2. The CDR3 contains 15 residues. Germline lookup yields CDR1 SGHNT and CDR2 YYREEE (reference sequence). With V trimmed by 4 bases and J by 1 base, 7 bases remained unmatched. CDR3: CASSRGLAASYEQYF. For the CDR3, the DNA is TGTGCCAGCAGCAGAGGACTAGCAGCTTCCTACGAGCAGTACTTC.